These 7 T cell receptor beta chains originate from one sample sequenced in a study of T cell repertoires in cytomegalovirus infection. MiXCR was run by TCRdb on the reads, yielding one entry per CDR3 protein. This table holds around 550,000 distinct CDR3 sequences, more than 20% found once. The sample taken for sequencing was PBMCs. These receptors were taken from a human donor in good health (CMV status not recorded). Some clones in this sample may be carry-over from other donors' samples.

A few counts support this clonotype. The chain combines TRBV13 with TRBJ2-7; D is uncertain. V lost 2 bases, J lost 0 bases, and 8 bases lay in between. Germline V gives CDR1 PRHDT, CDR2 FYEKMQ (reference sequence). The CDR3 runs to 14 residues. The CDR3 is CASSLTESSYEQYF. The CDR3 region has the DNA TGTGCCAGCAGCTTAACGGAAAGCTCCTACGAGCAGTACTTC.

V usage is TRBV18 and J usage is TRBJ2-7; 7 bases agree with TRBD1. V dropped 0 bases and J dropped 0; count of bases not matched to a gene: 5. This CDR3 comprises 16 residues. Germline assignment: CDR1 KGHSH and CDR2 LQKENI. The CDR3 spells CASSPPTGPDSYEQYF. The CDR3 DNA reads TGTGCCAGCTCACCACCGACAGGGCCGGACTCCTACGAGCAGTACTTC.

This clonotype was detected many times. V gene TRBV18 combines with J gene TRBJ2-7; tentative D call: TRBD2 (5 bases). From germline, CDR1 is KGHSH and CDR2 LQKENI. Trimming removed 1 base at V and 7 bases at J, with 11 bases between. There are 13 residues in the CDR3. The CDR3 spells CASSPLEGREQYV. CDR3 DNA: TGTGCCAGCTCACCACTGGAAGGGAGAGAGCAGTACGTC.

In its sample, this clonotype was seen a few times. The V call is TRBV14, the J call TRBJ1-1, with D maybe TRBD1 (6 bases). This CDR3 is built from 14 residues. The germline V gene encodes CDR1 SGHDN and CDR2 FVKESK. The ends were cut back, 2 bases at V and 6 bases at J, with 13 bases in the middle. The CDR3 DNA sequence: TGTGCCAGCAGCCAATTTACGGGGGCGGCTGAAGCTTTCTTT. Translating gives CASSQFTGAAEAFF.

The chain joins TRBV11-2 to TRBJ2-3; D gene uncertain. V dropped 2 bases and J dropped 4 bases, with 7 bases sitting between them. The CDR3 totals 13 residues. Looked up from germline, CDR1 is SGHAT and CDR2 is FQNNGV. The CDR3 here is CASSLRAADTQYF. The CDR3 nucleotides read TGTGCCAGCAGCTTACGGGCGGCAGATACGCAGTATTTT. The full variable domain, with the rest looked up from reference TRBV11-2 and TRBJ2-3, is EAGVAQSPRYKIIEKRQSVAFWCNPISGHATLYWYQQILGQGPKLLIQFQNNGVVDDSQLPKDRFSAERLKGVDSTLKIQPAKLEDSAVYLCASSLRAADTQYFGPGTRLTVL.

In this sample, this clonotype turned up many times. The rearrangement joins TRBV12-3 or TRBV12-4 to TRBJ1-5; possibly TRBD1 for D (5 bases). The CDR3 covers 13 residues. Trimming cost V 6 bases and J 6 bases, with 12 bases left between them. CDR3 loop: CASRGQGSQPQHF. Here the CDR3 DNA reads TGTGCCAGCAGGGGCCAGGGCTCTCAGCCCCAGCATTTT.

The chain is built from TRBV5-6 and TRBJ2-3; maybe TRBD2 (6 bases). The CDR3 runs 15 residues. Trimming took off 7 bases at V and 0 bases at J, with 15 bases between the two ends. Germline V gene sequence: CDR1 SGHDT, CDR2 YYEEEE. CDR3 region: CASRQSGSSTDTQYF. In DNA, the CDR3 is TGTGCCAGCCGACAAAGCGGGTCTAGCACAGATACGCAGTATTTT.